This is a list of T cell receptor beta chains from one sample in a study of metastatic and nonmetastatic thyroid tumors. TCRdb re-called the PCR reads through MiXCR. The repertoire holds 30,000 to 35,000 clones, with about 32% as singletons. Sequenced input: blood. These receptor sequences come from a female donor with papillary thyroid cancer or a benign thyroid nodule (not recorded which). Some clones in this sample may be carry-over from other donors' samples. Both conserved end residues are part of each CDR3. Fields, in order: CDR3 protein, CDR3 DNA, J gene, D gene, clone size, V gene. The D gene is left open where the match is weak. Some rows have no size entry. The others give once, few or many, or a class for an expanded clone.

cdr3_aa: CASSAGQLRNTEAFF; cdr3_nt: TGCGCCAGCAGCGCGGGACAGCTGAGGAACACTGAAGCTTTCTTT; j_call: TRBJ1-1; d_call: TRBD1; clone_size: many; v_call: TRBV5-1
cdr3_aa: CASSIPRGGDKRGYTF; cdr3_nt: TGTGCCAGTAGTATACCTCGGGGGGGGGATAAACGAGGCTACACCTTC; j_call: TRBJ1-2; d_call: NA; clone_size: many; v_call: TRBV19
cdr3_aa: CASRTTENTEAFF; cdr3_nt: TGTGCCAGCAGGACCACAGAGAACACTGAAGCTTTCTTT; j_call: TRBJ1-1; d_call: NA; clone_size: medium-sized; v_call: TRBV25-1
cdr3_aa: CSAPTSGNALTDTQYF; cdr3_nt: TGCAGTGCTCCGACTAGCGGGAACGCCCTAACAGATACGCAGTATTTT; j_call: TRBJ2-3; d_call: TRBD2; clone_size: many; v_call: TRBV20-1
cdr3_aa: CSASWELAGGGETQYF; cdr3_nt: TGCAGTGCTAGCTGGGAACTAGCGGGAGGGGGGGAGACCCAGTACTTC; j_call: TRBJ2-5; d_call: TRBD2; clone_size: many; v_call: TRBV20-1
cdr3_aa: CASSQLGISGGNTIYF; cdr3_nt: TGTGCCAGCAGTCAACTGGGGATTTCGGGCGGAAACACCATATATTTT; j_call: TRBJ1-3; d_call: NA; clone_size: many; v_call: TRBV6-1
cdr3_aa: CASSNEGGGSYTGELFF; cdr3_nt: TGTGCCAGCAGCAATGAGGGTGGGGGCAGCTACACCGGGGAGCTGTTTTTT; j_call: TRBJ2-2; d_call: NA; clone_size: NA; v_call: TRBV9
cdr3_aa: CASSRCRASTDTQYF; cdr3_nt: TGTGCCAGCAGCCGCTGCAGAGCTAGCACAGATACGCAGTATTTT; j_call: TRBJ2-3; d_call: NA; clone_size: once; v_call: TRBV7-3
cdr3_aa: CSADRTGRNSPLHF; cdr3_nt: TGCAGTGCCGATCGGACAGGGAGAAATTCACCCCTCCACTTT; j_call: TRBJ1-6; d_call: TRBD1; clone_size: NA; v_call: TRBV20-1
cdr3_aa: CASSAGTGEETQYF; cdr3_nt: TGCGCCAGCAGCGCCGGGACAGGGGAAGAGACCCAGTACTTC; j_call: TRBJ2-5; d_call: TRBD1; clone_size: NA; v_call: TRBV5-1
cdr3_aa: CASSQRTGGQPQHF; cdr3_nt: TGTGCCAGCAGCCAACGGACAGGGGGACAGCCCCAGCATTTT; j_call: TRBJ1-5; d_call: TRBD1; clone_size: large; v_call: TRBV3-1
cdr3_aa: CASSQDPQGEQYF; cdr3_nt: TGTGCCAGCAGCCAAGACCCCCAGGGGGAGCAGTACTTC; j_call: TRBJ2-7; d_call: NA; clone_size: many; v_call: TRBV11-1
cdr3_aa: CSARDYGAAYEQYF; cdr3_nt: TGCAGTGCTAGGGATTACGGGGCGGCCTACGAGCAGTACTTC; j_call: TRBJ2-7; d_call: NA; clone_size: many; v_call: TRBV20-1
cdr3_aa: CAGDRGSRDGYTF; cdr3_nt: TGTGCCGGCGACAGGGGCTCCAGAGATGGCTACACCTTC; j_call: TRBJ1-2; d_call: TRBD1; clone_size: many; v_call: TRBV6-2/TRBV6-3
cdr3_aa: CATSDRGYEKLFF; cdr3_nt: TGTGCCACCTCGGACAGGGGTTATGAAAAACTGTTTTTT; j_call: TRBJ1-4; d_call: TRBD1; clone_size: many; v_call: TRBV6-1
cdr3_aa: CASTDITGELFF; cdr3_nt: TGTGCCAGCACGGACATCACCGGGGAGCTGTTTTTT; j_call: TRBJ2-2; d_call: NA; clone_size: NA; v_call: TRBV6-1
cdr3_aa: CAWRQGSGTDTQYF; cdr3_nt: TGTGCCTGGAGGCAGGGGAGTGGGACAGATACGCAGTATTTT; j_call: TRBJ2-3; d_call: NA; clone_size: NA; v_call: TRBV30
cdr3_aa: CAISSEDSLYGYTF; cdr3_nt: TGTGCCATCAGTTCCGAAGACAGCCTCTATGGCTACACCTTC; j_call: TRBJ1-2; d_call: NA; clone_size: few; v_call: TRBV6-2/TRBV6-3
cdr3_aa: CASSPVYRTDNSPLHF; cdr3_nt: TGTGCCAGCAGTCCCGTGTACCGGACAGATAATTCACCCCTCCACTTT; j_call: TRBJ1-6; d_call: NA; clone_size: NA; v_call: TRBV28
cdr3_aa: CASSPAQGAHYNEQFF; cdr3_nt: TGTGCCAGCAGCCCCGCACAGGGGGCACATTACAATGAGCAGTTCTTC; j_call: TRBJ2-1; d_call: TRBD1; clone_size: NA; v_call: TRBV9
cdr3_aa: CASSGQLDIAMNTEAFF; cdr3_nt: TGTGCCAGCAGCGGACAGCTCGACATTGCAATGAACACTGAAGCTTTCTTT; j_call: TRBJ1-1; d_call: NA; clone_size: many; v_call: TRBV11-1
cdr3_aa: CASSLSGTYSVNTIYF; cdr3_nt: TGCGCCAGCAGCTTGTCAGGGACGTACTCTGTAAACACCATATATTTT; j_call: TRBJ1-3; d_call: NA; clone_size: NA; v_call: TRBV5-1
cdr3_aa: CAWRGAGTGGYEQYF; cdr3_nt: TGTGCCTGGAGGGGTGCCGGGACAGGGGGATACGAGCAGTACTTC; j_call: TRBJ2-7; d_call: TRBD1; clone_size: NA; v_call: TRBV30
cdr3_aa: CASSGQAYDQYF; cdr3_nt: TGTGCCAGCAGTGGACAAGCCTACGATCAGTACTTC; j_call: TRBJ2-7; d_call: NA; clone_size: NA; v_call: TRBV2
cdr3_aa: CASSSGQGVSNEKLFF; cdr3_nt: TGTGCCAGCTCATCAGGACAGGGGGTTTCTAATGAAAAACTGTTTTTT; j_call: TRBJ1-4; d_call: TRBD1; clone_size: NA; v_call: TRBV18
cdr3_aa: CASSEGGVTGELFF; cdr3_nt: TGTGCCAGCAGTGAAGGCGGGGTCACCGGGGAGCTGTTTTTT; j_call: TRBJ2-2; d_call: NA; clone_size: few; v_call: TRBV6-1
cdr3_aa: CASARKATDTQYF; cdr3_nt: TGTGCCAGCGCCCGGAAGGCCACAGATACGCAGTATTTT; j_call: TRBJ2-3; d_call: NA; clone_size: NA; v_call: TRBV7-2
cdr3_aa: CASSPSSGRAPDTQYF; cdr3_nt: TGTGCCAGCAGTCCCTCTAGCGGGAGGGCCCCAGATACGCAGTATTTT; j_call: TRBJ2-3; d_call: TRBD2; clone_size: NA; v_call: TRBV28
cdr3_aa: CASIRHELYEHYF; cdr3_nt: TGTGCCAGCATACGACATGAGTTGTACGAGCATTACTTC; j_call: TRBJ2-7; d_call: NA; clone_size: few; v_call: TRBV6-1
cdr3_aa: CASSYSLSTDTQYF; cdr3_nt: TGTGCCAGCAGTTACTCTCTTTCCACAGATACGCAGTATTTT; j_call: TRBJ2-3; d_call: NA; clone_size: NA; v_call: TRBV6-5
cdr3_aa: CASSLGKGRHPREQYF; cdr3_nt: TGTGCCAGCAGTTTGGGAAAGGGGCGACATCCTCGCGAGCAGTACTTC; j_call: TRBJ2-7; d_call: NA; clone_size: many; v_call: TRBV12-3/TRBV12-4
cdr3_aa: CASSRRGIYGDTF; cdr3_nt: TGTGCCAGCAGTCGCAGGGGTATCTATGGCGACACCTTC; j_call: TRBJ1-2; d_call: NA; clone_size: NA; v_call: TRBV6-1